These T cell receptor beta chains were read from a single sample in a study of shared clonotypes between healthy human individuals. TCRdb's copy holds only in-frame clones and misses some; the assay was immunoSEQ multiplex PCR. The sample has about 2.4 million clones, approximately 94% seen once. The sample consisted of naive CD4+ T cells from PBMCs. These receptor sequences come from a man aged 18 to 35 in good health. Some clones in this sample may be carry-over from other donors' samples. Each CDR3 is given with its conserved first and last residue. Each record gives: J gene, V gene, clone size, D gene, CDR3 protein, CDR3 DNA. A D gene is named only where the DNA matches it firmly. Expanded clones are given a class, and other clones once, few, many or no size at all.

>TRBJ1-2|TRBV18|few|.
CASSPGTGRDGYTF
TGTGCCAGCTCACCGGGAACAGGACGGGATGGCTACACCTTC
>TRBJ2-7|TRBV6-5|.|.
CASSYRQAPDYEQYF
TGTGCCAGCAGTTATAGGCAGGCCCCGGATTACGAGCAGTACTTC
>TRBJ2-5|TRBV6-1|.|TRBD2
CASRGAGGPEETQYF
TGTGCCAGCAGAGGAGCGGGAGGGCCGGAAGAGACCCAGTACTTC
>TRBJ2-7|TRBV28|.|TRBD1
CASSSQGSSYEQYF
TGTGCCAGCAGTTCACAGGGGAGCTCCTACGAGCAGTACTTC
>TRBJ2-5|TRBV4-2|.|TRBD2
CASSQRGLAGGRETQYF
TGTGCCAGCAGCCAGCGGGGTCTAGCGGGAGGTCGAGAGACCCAGTACTTC
>TRBJ1-5|TRBV5-1|.|.
CASSLGPSNQPQHF
TGCGCCAGCAGCTTGGGACCAAGCAATCAGCCCCAGCATTTT
>TRBJ2-1|TRBV20-1|.|.
CSAHGSNEQFF
TGCAGTGCCCACGGGTCGAATGAGCAGTTCTTC
>TRBJ2-5|TRBV5-1|.|TRBD2
CASRGSEAGGRETQYF
TGCGCCAGCAGGGGATCGGAAGCGGGAGGCCGGGAGACCCAGTACTTC
>TRBJ2-3|TRBV5-1|.|.
CASMEQGGSLTDTQYF
TGCGCCAGCATGGAGCAGGGTGGTAGCCTCACAGATACGCAGTATTTT
>TRBJ2-7|TRBV28|.|.
CASSSGRWGARLSYEQYF
TGTGCCAGCAGTTCGGGGAGGTGGGGGGCCAGACTTTCCTACGAGCAGTACTTC
>TRBJ2-7|TRBV9|.|TRBD2
CASSVQPSGSYEQYF
TGTGCCAGCAGCGTACAGCCTAGCGGGAGTTACGAGCAGTACTTC
>TRBJ2-2|TRBV25-1|.|.
CASSMYLGDTGELFF
TGTGCCAGCAGTATGTATCTAGGGGACACCGGGGAGCTGTTTTTT
>TRBJ1-5|TRBV5-5|.|.
CASSYSNQPQHF
TGTGCCAGCAGCTACAGCAATCAGCCCCAGCATTTT
>TRBJ1-4|TRBV7-9|.|.
CASSLTGKNEKLFF
TGTGCCAGCAGCTTGACCGGCAAGAATGAAAAACTGTTTTTT
>TRBJ1-5|TRBV6-6|.|TRBD1
CASWDSSYQPQHF
TGTGCCAGCTGGGACAGTTCCTATCAGCCCCAGCATTTT
>TRBJ1-1|TRBV18|.|TRBD1
CASSLDRVGTEAFF
TGTGCCAGCTCACTGGACAGGGTAGGGACTGAAGCTTTCTTT
>TRBJ2-3|TRBV5-1|.|.
CASSFPGAEDTQYF
TGCGCCAGCAGCTTTCCCGGGGCCGAAGATACGCAGTATTTT
>TRBJ1-1|TRBV19|.|.
CASRRAGTEAFF
TGTGCCAGTAGACGCGCCGGAACTGAAGCTTTCTTT
>TRBJ2-6|TRBV4-2|.|TRBD2
CASSQVLTGGSGANVLTF
TGTGCCAGCAGCCAAGTATTAACGGGGGGCTCTGGGGCCAACGTCCTGACTTTC
>TRBJ2-1|TRBV19|.|TRBD1
CASSKDRGLWNEQFF
TGTGCCAGTAGTAAAGACAGGGGGCTATGGAATGAGCAGTTCTTC
>TRBJ2-1|TRBV7-3|once|.
CASSLSGRQGYEQFF
TGTGCCAGCAGCTTAAGCGGGCGCCAGGGGTATGAGCAGTTCTTC
>TRBJ2-7|TRBV5-1|.|TRBD1
CASSAAGQGSQGEQYF
TGCGCCAGCAGCGCCGCCGGACAGGGGTCCCAGGGCGAGCAGTACTTC
>TRBJ2-1|TRBV25-1|.|TRBD1
CASSDPGAGGPYNEQFF
TGTGCCAGCAGTGACCCCGGGGCAGGGGGCCCCTACAATGAGCAGTTCTTC
>TRBJ1-4|TRBV9|.|.
CASSVDRPYEKLFF
TGTGCCAGCAGCGTAGACAGACCATATGAAAAACTGTTTTTT
>TRBJ2-7|TRBV5-1|once|TRBD1
CASSLATGGASYEQYF
TGCGCCAGCAGCTTGGCTACAGGGGGCGCATCCTACGAGCAGTACTTC
>TRBJ2-7|TRBV7-2|once|TRBD2
CASSLKFSGRALYEQYF
TGTGCCAGCAGCTTAAAGTTCAGCGGGAGGGCGCTTTACGAGCAGTACTTC
>TRBJ2-1|TRBV2|.|.
CASSELGRSYNEQFF
TGTGCCAGCAGTGAATTGGGGAGGTCCTACAATGAGCAGTTCTTC
>TRBJ2-7|TRBV7-9|.|TRBD1
CASSLGTGSREQYF
TGTGCCAGCAGCTTGGGGACAGGCTCTCGGGAGCAGTACTTC
>TRBJ1-4|TRBV5-1|.|.
CASSPGGSSLNEKLFF
TGCGCCAGCAGCCCGGGAGGATCCAGCCTGAATGAAAAACTGTTTTTT
>TRBJ2-7|TRBV28|.|TRBD1
CASSLYGQASYEQYF
TGTGCCAGCAGTCTCTACGGACAGGCTTCCTACGAGCAGTACTTC
>TRBJ1-1|TRBV5-4|.|TRBD1
CASSLDRGLTEAFF
TGTGCCAGCAGCTTGGACAGGGGACTCACTGAAGCTTTCTTT
>TRBJ2-3|TRBV5-4|.|TRBD2
CASSLGMPGLATDTQYF
TGTGCCAGCAGCCTAGGGATGCCGGGACTAGCCACAGATACGCAGTATTTT
>TRBJ2-7|TRBV4-2|.|TRBD2
CASSQRTSGGTYEQYF
TGTGCCAGCAGCCAAAGGACTAGCGGGGGGACCTACGAGCAGTACTTC
>TRBJ2-7|TRBV19|.|.
CASSGWDTYEQYF
TGTGCCAGTAGTGGATGGGACACTTACGAGCAGTACTTC
>TRBJ2-2|TRBV4-2|.|TRBD2
CASSQGLGGGWTGELFF
TGTGCCAGCAGCCAAGGCCTCGGGGGAGGGTGGACCGGGGAGCTGTTTTTT
>TRBJ1-1|TRBV11-3|.|.
CASSHLGHGEGDQMNTEAFF
TGTGCCAGCAGCCACCTGGGACACGGGGAGGGGGACCAAATGAACACTGAAGCTTTCTTT
>TRBJ2-3|TRBV2|.|.
CASGLGRTDTQYF
TGTGCCAGCGGCCTGGGTCGGACAGATACGCAGTATTTT
>TRBJ2-2|TRBV9|.|TRBD2
CASSAWEGLDTGELFF
TGTGCCAGCAGCGCGTGGGAGGGGCTTGACACCGGGGAGCTGTTTTTT
>TRBJ1-1|TRBV18|once|TRBD1
CASSLQGGGTEAFF
TGTGCCAGCTCGCTTCAGGGGGGAGGCACTGAAGCTTTCTTT
>TRBJ2-7|TRBV28|.|.
CASRSSPGGGYEQYF
TGTGCCAGCAGATCAAGCCCAGGGGGAGGGTACGAGCAGTACTTC
>TRBJ2-1|TRBV7-9|.|.
CASSFRGNNEQFF
TGTGCCAGCAGCTTTCGGGGGAACAATGAGCAGTTCTTC
>TRBJ1-6|TRBV11-3|once|.
CASSLAGGKNSPLHF
TGTGCCAGCAGCTTAGCCGGAGGGAAAAATTCACCCCTCCACTTT
>TRBJ2-2|TRBV11-3|.|TRBD1
CASSHTGGGTGELFF
TGTGCCAGCAGCCACACAGGGGGCGGGACCGGGGAGCTGTTTTTT
>TRBJ2-7|TRBV28|.|.
CASSHGPGRNEQYF
TGTGCCAGCAGCCACGGTCCCGGGCGGAACGAGCAGTACTTC
>TRBJ2-1|TRBV4-3|.|TRBD1
CASSPRTGNNEQFF
TGCGCCAGCAGCCCCCGGACAGGCAACAATGAGCAGTTCTTC
>TRBJ2-5|TRBV5-4|.|.
CASSLGAGPGMETQYF
TGTGCCAGCAGCTTGGGCGCCGGGCCAGGGATGGAGACCCAGTACTTC